Presented here are 24 T cell receptor beta chains from one specimen sequenced in a study of T cell repertoires in cytomegalovirus infection. What these receptors recognize is not known. TCRdb processed the reads anew with MiXCR; each CDR3 protein has one entry. The sample has hundreds of thousands of distinct CDR3 sequences, around 29% seen once. The sequenced sample was cultured PBMCs, obtained from culture after CMV antigen stimulation. These TCRs come from a human donor in good health (CMV status not recorded). Some clones in this sample may be carry-over from other donors' samples.

Details on this clonotype: The junction shows a germline mismatch at one end, possibly a read error. The chain is built from TRBV7-3 and TRBJ1-5, with no clear D. The CDR3 length is 15 residues. Germline-derived CDR1 and CDR2 are SGHTA and FQGTGA. The CDR3 region has the DNA TGTGCCAACAGCTTGAGCCTCGAGGGCAATCAGCCCCAGCATTTT. Residues: CANSLSLEGNQPQHF.

The chain carries TRBV20-1 and TRBJ2-3; 15 bases fit TRBD2. There are 21 residues in the CDR3. Germline-derived CDR1 and CDR2 are DFQATT and SNEGSKA (reference sequence). Losses at the gene ends were 0 bases for V and 5 bases for J; bases not matched to a gene: 18. CDR3 in DNA: TGCAGTGCTAGAGATCCCCTCGGACTAGCGGGGGGGCGGGGGTCGGTAGATACGCAGTATTTT. This translates into CSARDPLGLAGGRGSVDTQYF.

This chain uses TRBV6-1 with TRBJ1-2, with 12 nucleotides matching TRBD1. The CDR3 is 17 residues long. Germline CDR1 and CDR2: MNHNS and SASEGT. V gave up 2 bases and J gave up 6 bases; unmatched junction bases: 10. The CDR3 bases are TGTGCCAGCAGTGAATCGGGACAGGGGGCCTATATGCATGGCTACACCTTC. This encodes CASSESGQGAYMHGYTF.

This clonotype was seen a handful of times. The genes are TRBV12-3 or TRBV12-4 and TRBJ2-3; 8 bases agree with TRBD2. V dropped 4 bases and J dropped 3; count of bases not matched to a gene: 12. CDR3 size: 17 residues. This CDR3 is CASSSLAGPTRTDTQYF. DNA for the CDR3: TGTGCCAGCAGTTCCTTAGCGGGGCCTACGAGAACAGATACGCAGTATTTT.

This clonotype was observed a few times. V usage is TRBV4-2 and J usage is TRBJ1-1, with TRBD1 identical over 8 bases. The trim removed 5 bases at V and 11 bases at J, leaving 13 bases unmatched. Germline V CDR1 and CDR2: LGHNA, YNFKEQ. The CDR3 is 14 residues long. The CDR3 sequence: CASSVQTGGRGAFF. The CDR3 region has the DNA TGTGCCAGCAGCGTCCAAACAGGGGGGCGTGGGGCTTTCTTT.

The CDR3: CSVATSSNEQFF. The DNA for the CDR3 is TGCAGCGTCGCGACTAGCAGCAATGAGCAGTTCTTC. This chain joins TRBV29-1 and TRBJ2-1; 7 bases line up with TRBD2. CDR3 length: 12 amino acids. Germline V gene sequence: CDR1 SQVTM, CDR2 ANQGSEA. V gave up 6 bases and J gave up 6 bases; unmatched junction bases: 5.

The rearrangement links TRBV7-3 to TRBJ2-1; D call uncertain. V lost 0 bases and J 8 bases, leaving 14 bases between the germline ends. CDR3 size: 15 residues. The germline V gene encodes CDR1 SGHTA and CDR2 FQGTGA. The CDR3 is CASSLTPADGDEQFF. In DNA, the CDR3 is TGTGCCAGCAGCTTAACGCCTGCAGACGGAGATGAGCAGTTCTTC.

This clonotype was seen only once. The V gene is TRBV6-4, the J gene TRBJ2-3, with TRBD1 matching over 8 bases. Trimming removed 6 bases from V and 4 bases from J; junction bases left unmatched: 12. The CDR3 has 16 amino acids. CDR1 and CDR2 from the germline V gene are MRHNA and SNTAGT. The CDR3 DNA reads TGTGCCAGCAGAGTCGAATCCTCAGGGGGCGCAGATACGCAGTATTTT. Translating it yields CASRVESSGGADTQYF.

The chain couples TRBV10-3 to TRBJ1-1; TRBD1 agrees at 7 bases. Germline lookup yields CDR1 ENHRY and CDR2 SYGVKD. The CDR3 has 12 amino acids. J lost 6 bases, V lost 9 bases, and 7 bases had no gene match. CDR3 loop: CAMGRGRAEAFF. CDR3 nucleotide sequence: TGTGCCATGGGCAGGGGGAGAGCTGAAGCTTTCTTT.

The chain joins TRBV3-1 to TRBJ1-6; D perhaps matches TRBD1 (6 bases). The germline gives CDR1 LGHDT, CDR2 YNNKEL (reference sequence). Deletions cut 7 bases from V and 8 bases from J, with 15 bases between. This CDR3 has 14 amino acids. The CDR3, as DNA: TGTGCCAGCACCCACGGGGGCGGGTATTCACCCCTCCACTTT. It specifies CASTHGGGYSPLHF.

The sample holds one count of this clonotype. The rearrangement joins TRBV5-1 to TRBJ2-1; D gene ambiguous. Germline assignment: CDR1 SGHRS and CDR2 YFSETQ. The CDR3 spans 14 residues. V was cut by 5 bases and J by 8 bases, with 17 bases left in between. The CDR3 bases are TGCGCCAGCAGTACCAGGAGCGCCGCCGATGAGCAGTTCTTC. Encoded protein: CASSTRSAADEQFF.

In this sample, this clonotype turned up a few times. This sequence joins TRBV7-3 and TRBJ2-2; TRBD2 agrees at 12 bases. This CDR3 is built from 16 residues. From germline, CDR1 is SGHTA and CDR2 FQGTGA. The J segment lost 5 bases and the V segment lost 5 bases, leaving 6 bases of the junction unmatched. The CDR3 DNA follows: TGTGCCAGCAGCCTGACTAGCGGGAGACTGACCGGGGAGCTGTTTTTT. Its protein product is CASSLTSGRLTGELFF.

The table lists this clonotype with a count of one. The rearrangement uses TRBV15 and TRBJ1-2, with D tentatively TRBD1 (5 bases). V was shortened by 3 bases and J by 12 bases, with 17 bases between the two germline ends. The CDR3 runs 13 residues. The germline CDR1 and CDR2 sequences are LNHNV and YYDKDF (reference sequence). In DNA, the CDR3 is TGTGCCACCAGCAGGGCCGAAGGCAGGGAACACACCTTC. Encoded protein: CATSRAEGREHTF. The variable domain in full, completed from reference TRBV15 and TRBJ1-2, reads DAMVIQNPRYQVTQFGKPVTLSCSQTLNHNVMYWYQQKSSQAPKLLFHYYDKDFNNEADTPDNFQSRRPNTSFCFLDIRSPGLGDTAMYLCATSRAEGREHTFGSGTRLTVV.

The chain recombines TRBV7-8 with TRBJ1-5; D call uncertain. The V gene's germline CDR1 is SGHVS and CDR2 FQNEAQ. V lost 2 bases to trimming and J lost 0 bases, with 5 bases between them. The CDR3 length is 14 residues. The CDR3 nucleotides are TGTGCCAGCAGCTTATTGAATAGCAATCAGCCCCAGCATTTT. It codes for CASSLLNSNQPQHF. The variable domain in full, with the rest retrieved from reference TRBV7-8 and TRBJ1-5, is GAGVSQSPRYKVAKRGQDVALRCDPISGHVSLFWYQQALGQGPEFLTYFQNEAQLDKSGLPSDRFFAERPEGSVSTLKIQRTQQEDSAVYLCASSLLNSNQPQHFGDGTRLSIL.

This chain joins TRBV5-4 and TRBJ2-3, with TRBD1 matching 8 bases. The germline gives CDR1 SGHNT, CDR2 YYREEE (reference sequence). The CDR3 is made up of 16 amino acids. V gave up 4 bases and J gave up 1 base; unmatched junction bases: 8. The CDR3 DNA sequence: TGTGCCAGCAGCCACAGGGGGGTGGACGGCACAGATACGCAGTATTTT. It encodes CASSHRGVDGTDTQYF. Together with reference TRBV5-4 and TRBJ2-3, the CDR3 gives the full variable domain: ETGVTQSPTHLIKTRGQQVTLRCSSQSGHNTVSWYQQALGQGPQFIFQYYREEENGRGNFPPRFSGLQFPNYSSELNVNALELDDSALYLCASSHRGVDGTDTQYFGPGTRLTVL.

The J gene is TRBJ1-1, the V gene TRBV6-4; D may be TRBD1 (6 bases). The CDR3 is made up of 13 amino acids. Trimming shortened V by 4 bases and J by 3 bases, and 9 bases separated the two germline ends. Germline loops: CDR1 MRHNA, CDR2 SNTAGT. The CDR3 loop reads CASSVQGHTEAFF. CDR3 DNA: TGTGCCAGCAGTGTTCAGGGGCACACTGAAGCTTTCTTT.

The chain links TRBV28 to TRBJ2-2, with TRBD2 as a possible D gene (6 bases). The V and J ends lost 4 bases and 4 bases respectively, with 16 bases between them. The CDR3 length is 16 residues. Germline values: CDR1 MDHEN, CDR2 SYDVKM. The CDR3 protein is CASSSPPGTFTGELFF. CDR3 DNA sequence: TGTGCCAGCAGTTCGCCTCCCGGGACTTTCACCGGGGAGCTGTTTTTT.

The gene calls are TRBV28 and TRBJ1-4, with D maybe TRBD1 (5 bases). Trimming left V 5 bases short and J 8 bases short, with 21 bases between. There are 16 residues in the CDR3. Germline loops: CDR1 MDHEN, CDR2 SYDVKM. The CDR3 DNA follows: TGTGCCAGCAGTCCCTCCGGGACCTCAAATTGGGAAAAACTGTTTTTT. Encoded protein: CASSPSGTSNWEKLFF.

V and J are TRBV6-4 and TRBJ1-1; D is ambiguous. The CDR3 totals 13 residues. The germline V and J ends were trimmed by 5 bases and 3 bases, with 10 bases remaining between them. The germline V gene encodes CDR1 MRHNA and CDR2 SNTAGT. The CDR3 here is CASSLQRDTEAFF. In nucleotides, the CDR3 is TGTGCCAGCAGTCTCCAAAGGGACACTGAAGCTTTCTTT.

The chain has TRBV20-1 and TRBJ1-2, with D tentatively TRBD1 (6 bases). The CDR3 has 15 residues. Germline CDR1 DFQATT, CDR2 SNEGSKA (reference sequence). V dropped 0 bases and J dropped 6 bases, with 17 bases sitting between them. CDR3 sequence (DNA): TGCAGTGCTAGAGATCCCCGATTAGGGGGAGATGGCTACACCTTC. Protein sequence: CSARDPRLGGDGYTF.

This chain links TRBV6-5 with TRBJ2-3, with D perhaps matching TRBD2 (6 bases). V lost 5 bases, J lost 4 bases, and 16 bases lay in between. Germline CDR1 reads MNHEY; CDR2 reads SVGAGI. This CDR3 comprises 15 residues. The CDR3 here is CASSNTRRGPDTQYF. CDR3 nucleotide sequence: TGTGCCAGCAGTAATACCCGGAGGGGCCCAGATACGCAGTATTTT.

This clonotype was recorded many times. V is TRBV14 and J is TRBJ1-2; D is unresolved. V shed 4 bases and J shed 3 bases, with 6 bases lying between them. Looked up from germline, CDR1 is SGHDN and CDR2 is FVKESK. The CDR3 is 12 residues long. DNA for the CDR3: TGTGCCAGCAGCCCCGACCACTATGGCTACACCTTC. Translating it yields CASSPDHYGYTF.

This clonotype has more than one count but fewer than ten. The rearrangement links TRBV11-2 to TRBJ2-1; 12 nucleotides align to TRBD1. Germline trimming cut 6 bases from V and 3 bases from J; bases unmatched to any gene: 6. In germline, CDR1 is SGHAT, CDR2 FQNNGV. The CDR3 has 16 amino acids. The CDR3 loop is CASRLRDRGLYNEQFF. The CDR3, as DNA: TGTGCCAGCAGACTCCGGGACAGGGGGCTCTACAATGAGCAGTTCTTC.

This clonotype was counted ten times or more. V and J are TRBV7-6 and TRBJ1-1, with 8 bases lining up with TRBD1. Trimming took 5 bases from V and 4 from J; bases not matched to a gene: 3. Germline V lookup: CDR1 SGHVS, CDR2 FNYEAQ. The CDR3 is 13 amino acids. CDR3 DNA: TGTGCCAGCAGCCTAGGACAGGGCACTGAAGCTTTCTTT. Protein product: CASSLGQGTEAFF. The full variable domain, its missing parts supplied by reference TRBV7-6 and TRBJ1-1, is GAGVSQSPRYKVTKRGQDVALRCDPISGHVSLYWYRQALGQGPEFLTYFNYEAQQDKSGLPNDRFSAERPEGSISTLTIQRTEQRDSAMYRCASSLGQGTEAFFGQGTRLTVV.